The source of this T cell receptor beta chain is a study of shared clonotypes between healthy human individuals. Genomic DNA belonging to each subset was distributed in equal measure over several immunoSEQ plates. Assay used: immunoSEQ multiplex PCR; TCRdb lists only in-frame clones, some missing. Of some 1,100,000 clones in the sample, 70% to 80% were seen once. Germline V gene sequence: CDR1 MGHRA, CDR2 YSYEKL. Trimming removed 0 bases at V and 5 bases at J, with 10 bases between. The CDR3 runs to 14 residues. Sequencing was performed on memory CD4+ T cells from PBMCs. Noted subset: CD45RA-negative fraction. The chain uses TRBV4-1 and TRBJ2-5; tentative D call: TRBD2 (5 bases). The sequence came from a man aged 18 to 29 in good health. Some clones in this sample may be carry-over from other donors' samples. The DNA for the CDR3 is TGCGCCAGCAGCCAAGATTGGAGAGGGGAGACCCAGTACTTC. As protein: CASSQDWRGETQYF.